Listed below are T cell receptor beta chains from one sample, sequenced in a study of CD8 T cells in Susac syndrome. TCRdb itself ran the immunoSEQ multiplex PCR reads through MiXCR, one entry per CDR3 protein. The data show some 190,000 distinct CDR3 sequences, 85% to 95% seen once. The sample comprised CD4+ T cells from PBMCs. All receptors come from a human donor in good health. Each CDR3 is given with its conserved first and last residue. Each record gives: D gene, clone size, V gene, J gene, CDR3 DNA, CDR3 protein. D genes are given only for firm matches. Clone size is not always given. Where it is, it says once, few, many or a class for expanded clones.

TRBD1	NA	TRBV7-6	TRBJ1-4	TGTGCCAGCAGCTTAGACGACAGGGGTTGGGAAAAACTGTTTTTT	CASSLDDRGWEKLFF
NA	NA	TRBV19	TRBJ2-1	TGTGCCAGTACCTCCGACAGGGGAGGGAATGAGCAGTTCTTC	CASTSDRGGNEQFF
TRBD2	NA	TRBV9	TRBJ2-3	TGTGCCAGCAGCGTGAGGACTAGCGGGGATACGCAGTATTTT	CASSVRTSGDTQYF
NA	NA	TRBV18	TRBJ2-5	TGTGCCAGCTCACCAATCTTATCTCAAGAGACCCAGTACTTC	CASSPILSQETQYF
TRBD2	NA	TRBV2	TRBJ2-1	TGTGCCAGCAGTGAGCTAGCGGGAGTTGATGAGCAGTTCTTC	CASSELAGVDEQFF
TRBD2	NA	TRBV4-1	TRBJ2-3	TGCGCCAGCAGCCAAGGCAGGACTAGCGGGTCGTCGGTAGATACGCAGTATTTT	CASSQGRTSGSSVDTQYF
TRBD1	NA	TRBV29-1	TRBJ1-5	TGCAGCGTTGCAGGGGGCTTATGGCAGCCCCAGCATTTT	CSVAGGLWQPQHF
NA	NA	TRBV5-1	TRBJ1-2	TGCGCCAGCAGCTTGGAGCCGGGATGGGATGGCTACACCTTC	CASSLEPGWDGYTF
TRBD1	NA	TRBV29-1	TRBJ2-3	TGCAGCGTATCCCGGGACAGGGGGACAGATACGCAGTATTTT	CSVSRDRGTDTQYF
NA	few	TRBV6-5	TRBJ2-5	TGTGCCAGCAGCCGCGTTGGTGAGACCCAGTACTTC	CASSRVGETQYF
NA	NA	TRBV27	TRBJ2-2	TGTGCCAGCAGTCGGGGGACGGCCGGGGAGCTGTTTTTT	CASSRGTAGELFF
NA	NA	TRBV12-3/TRBV12-4	TRBJ1-3	TGTGCCAGCAGTTTTGGCCCCTCCCGGGGGTACTCTGGAAACACCATATATTTT	CASSFGPSRGYSGNTIYF
TRBD2	NA	TRBV28	TRBJ2-3	TGTGCCAGCAGTTCCCCGGGGGGGGACACAGATACGCAGTATTTT	CASSSPGGDTDTQYF
NA	NA	TRBV18	TRBJ2-1	TGTGCCAGCACGGACACCAGCTCCTACAATGAGCAGTTCTTC	CASTDTSSYNEQFF
NA	NA	TRBV18	TRBJ2-7	TGTGCCAGCTCACCATTTGGGCCTGGCTACGAGCAGTACTTC	CASSPFGPGYEQYF
NA	NA	TRBV20-1	TRBJ1-5	TGCAGTGCGGTGGGAGGCAGCAATCAGCCCCAGCATTTT	CSAVGGSNQPQHF
NA	NA	TRBV20-1	TRBJ1-2	TGCAGTGCTGCTTCGGACACATACTATGGCTACACCTTC	CSAASDTYYGYTF
NA	NA	TRBV7-7	TRBJ2-7	TGTGCCAGCAGCTTAGGTTCAATTGGCTACGAGCAGTACTTC	CASSLGSIGYEQYF
NA	NA	TRBV19	TRBJ2-3	TGTGCCAGTAACGATCAAAGGGGCGCAGATACGCAGTATTTT	CASNDQRGADTQYF
TRBD1	NA	TRBV29-1	TRBJ1-1	TGCAGCGCCTTCGACAGGGCGGACACTGAAGCTTTCTTT	CSAFDRADTEAFF
NA	NA	TRBV29-1	TRBJ2-2	TGCAGCGTTGAATTGAACACCGGGGAGCTGTTTTTT	CSVELNTGELFF
TRBD1	NA	TRBV2	TRBJ2-7	TGTGCCAGCAGTTCCCGGGACAGGGTGTCCGGCGAGCAGTACTTC	CASSSRDRVSGEQYF
NA	once	TRBV29-1	TRBJ1-1	TGCACAGGAAGACTTAACATGAACACTGAAGCTTTCTTT	CTGRLNMNTEAFF
NA	few	TRBV24-1	TRBJ2-5	TGTGCCACCAGTGCGGGAGAGACCCAGTACTTC	CATSAGETQYF
TRBD1	NA	TRBV29-1	TRBJ1-1	TGCAGCGCCTACCACCCCGCCGACAGGGTCGCGGAAGCTTTCTTT	CSAYHPADRVAEAFF
NA	NA	TRBV7-9	TRBJ1-1	TGTGCCAGCAGCCCAACTGCCGGGATTGAAGCTTTCTTT	CASSPTAGIEAFF
NA	NA	TRBV10-2	TRBJ1-2	TGCGCCAGCAGTCCGGATGGGGAGAGGGGCTACACCTTC	CASSPDGERGYTF
NA	NA	TRBV5-1	TRBJ2-5	TGCGCCAGCCGAGGAGGGGGAGGGCAAGAGACCCAGTACTTC	CASRGGGGQETQYF
NA	NA	TRBV20-1	TRBJ1-5	TGCAGTGCCGCCAGGGTAAATCAGCCCCAGCATTTT	CSAARVNQPQHF
NA	NA	TRBV20-1	TRBJ1-1	TGCAGTGCTAGTCCGGCGAACACTGAAGCTTTCTTT	CSASPANTEAFF
TRBD1	NA	TRBV7-2	TRBJ1-4	TGTGCCAGCAGCTCTAAGACAGGGGGCCCGTTTGAACTGTTTTTT	CASSSKTGGPFELFF
NA	NA	TRBV18	TRBJ1-2	TGTGCCAGCTCACCATCCGGGGAGGGCTACACCTTC	CASSPSGEGYTF
NA	NA	TRBV5-6	TRBJ2-7	TGTGCCAGCAGCTTGGCCGGCACAGGGACAACCGAGCAGTACTTC	CASSLAGTGTTEQYF
TRBD2	few	TRBV29-1	TRBJ2-1	TGCAGCGTTGGAACTAGCGGGAGCAATGAGCAGTTCTTC	CSVGTSGSNEQFF
NA	NA	TRBV20-1	TRBJ2-2	TGCAGTGCTAATCGAGGGAACACCGGGGAGCTGTTTTTT	CSANRGNTGELFF
TRBD2	NA	TRBV3-1	TRBJ2-1	TGTGCCAGCAGCGGACTAGCGGGGGGGCTCCATGAGCAGTTCTTC	CASSGLAGGLHEQFF
NA	NA	TRBV4-1	TRBJ1-4	TGCGCCAGCAGCCAAGATATAGGGTCGAATGAAAAACTGTTTTTT	CASSQDIGSNEKLFF
NA	once	TRBV12-3/TRBV12-4	TRBJ1-1	TGTGCCAGCAGTTTATCACAGGCGGGGGATACTGAAGCTTTCTTT	CASSLSQAGDTEAFF
NA	NA	TRBV20-1	TRBJ2-7	TGCAGTGCTAGAGATCTTTTGGGGGGCTCCTACGAGCAGTACTTC	CSARDLLGGSYEQYF
NA	NA	TRBV20-1	TRBJ1-2	TGCAGTGCTCAGTCCCCAAAGGACTATGGCTACACCTTC	CSAQSPKDYGYTF
NA	NA	TRBV7-9	TRBJ2-6	TGTGCCAGCACGGATTCTTGGGCTGGGGCCAACGTCCTGACTTTC	CASTDSWAGANVLTF
NA	NA	TRBV12-3/TRBV12-4	TRBJ2-6	TGTGCCAGCAGTGAACTTAGGGGTCCCAACGTCCTGACTTTC	CASSELRGPNVLTF
NA	NA	TRBV7-9	TRBJ2-3	TGTGCCAGCAGCTTACAAGGACTTCGCACAGATACGCAGTATTTT	CASSLQGLRTDTQYF
NA	NA	TRBV20-1	TRBJ1-2	TGCAGTGCTAGAGATCGACGGGGAGTGAGGGGCTACACCTTC	CSARDRRGVRGYTF
NA	NA	TRBV2	TRBJ2-3	TGTGCCAGCAGGACTAGAAGAGGCGCAGATACGCAGTATTTT	CASRTRRGADTQYF
NA	once	TRBV29-1	TRBJ1-2	TGCAGCGTTGGGCCATACTTACGGGAAGGGGCTAACTATGGCTACACCTTC	CSVGPYLREGANYGYTF
NA	NA	TRBV20-1	TRBJ2-2	TGCAGTGCTAGTGTTTACAACACCGGGGAGCTGTTTTTT	CSASVYNTGELFF
TRBD2	NA	TRBV7-2	TRBJ2-7	TGTGCCAGCAGCTTATTACGGGGGGGCTACGAGCAGTACTTC	CASSLLRGGYEQYF
NA	NA	TRBV20-1	TRBJ2-7	TGCAGTGCTAGAGTTAACAGCTACGAGCAGTACTTC	CSARVNSYEQYF
NA	NA	TRBV25-1	TRBJ2-7	TGTGCCAGCAGTGAATCTGGCAGGTCCTACGAGCAGTACTTC	CASSESGRSYEQYF
NA	NA	TRBV5-1	TRBJ2-2	TGCGCCAGCAGCCCGCCCGGGACGGGGAACACCGGGGAGCTGTTTTTT	CASSPPGTGNTGELFF
TRBD2	once	TRBV29-1	TRBJ2-3	TGCAGCGTTGGCGGGGGGCCTCTTGATACGCAGTATTTT	CSVGGGPLDTQYF
NA	NA	TRBV29-1	TRBJ1-2	TGCAGCGTTGAAGAAAGGGACGGCTCAACTAACTATGGCTACACCTTC	CSVEERDGSTNYGYTF
NA	NA	TRBV9	TRBJ2-1	TGTGCCAGCAGCCGATTTGAGGACCCCATCTACAATGAGCAGTTCTTC	CASSRFEDPIYNEQFF
NA	NA	TRBV7-9	TRBJ1-2	TGTGCCAGCAGTCGTCAGCTAAGCTACACCTTC	CASSRQLSYTF